This T cell receptor beta chain is drawn from a study of glioma-infiltrating T cells after dendritic cell vaccination. Overall study findings and caveats: Few patients contributed both blood and tumor specimens.

Time point given: after dendritic cell vaccination, including at tumor progression/relapse. Patients had residual fresh-frozen tumor tissue and more than two years of survival data. Data came from immunoSEQ multiplex PCR; TCRdb stores just in-frame clones and leaves some out. This sample has about 64,000 clones, with around nine tenths found just once. Remarks on this clone: Its antigen is undetermined.

The CDR3 sequence is 12 residues long. The V gene is TRBV21-1, the J gene TRBJ1-1. TRBV21-1 is classified as a pseudogene. The origin of this receptor is a human donor with glioblastoma. Sample: blood, taken after dendritic cell vaccination. Here the CDR3 reads CASGRVTTEAFF. CDR3 DNA sequence: TGTGCCAGCGGGAGGGTTACCACTGAAGCTTTCTTT.